These 3 T cell receptor beta chains originate from one sample sequenced in a study of human T cells and chemical hapten exposure. Time point reported: pre-sensitization, week 0. Treatment of the sample: therapeutic diphenylcyclopropenone sensitization with weekly scalp DPC. Using its own MiXCR run on the RACE reads, TCRdb lists one record per CDR3 protein. The sample consists of about 80,000 distinct CDR3 sequences, 14% of them appearing once. The specimen was whole blood, collected in connection with sensitization to the hapten diphenylcyclopropenone (DPC). All receptors derive from a woman between 45 and 65 years old with alopecia areata. Some clones in this sample may be carry-over from other donors' samples.

The chain joins TRBV12-2 to TRBJ1-5; TRBD1, the D gene given by the table, was not confirmed from the DNA. TRBV12-2 is a recognized pseudogene. This CDR3 contains 17 residues. The CDR3 region is CASRFPPVHKWDQPQHF. DNA for the CDR3: TGTGCAAGTCGCTTTCCCCCCGTTCACAAATGGGATCAGCCCCAGCATTTT.

This clonotype was observed a few times. This chain uses TRBV29-1 with TRBJ1-2, with 9 bases lining up with TRBD1. The CDR3 loop spans 13 amino acids. Trimming took 6 bases from V and 3 from J; bases not matched to a gene: 5. Germline CDR1 and CDR2: SQVTM and ANQGSEA. CDR3 nucleotides: TGCAGCGTGATGACAGGGGGAGACTATGGCTACACCTTC. Translating gives CSVMTGGDYGYTF.

This clonotype has only a few counts. V is TRBV28 and J is TRBJ2-7, with D hard to call. Germline CDR1 reads MDHEN; CDR2 reads SYDVKM. V gave up 4 bases and J gave up 6 bases, with 7 bases separating them. The CDR3 has 11 residues. The DNA of the CDR3 is TGTGCCAGCAGTTCGGAGTCCGAGCAGTACTTC. The encoded protein is CASSSESEQYF.